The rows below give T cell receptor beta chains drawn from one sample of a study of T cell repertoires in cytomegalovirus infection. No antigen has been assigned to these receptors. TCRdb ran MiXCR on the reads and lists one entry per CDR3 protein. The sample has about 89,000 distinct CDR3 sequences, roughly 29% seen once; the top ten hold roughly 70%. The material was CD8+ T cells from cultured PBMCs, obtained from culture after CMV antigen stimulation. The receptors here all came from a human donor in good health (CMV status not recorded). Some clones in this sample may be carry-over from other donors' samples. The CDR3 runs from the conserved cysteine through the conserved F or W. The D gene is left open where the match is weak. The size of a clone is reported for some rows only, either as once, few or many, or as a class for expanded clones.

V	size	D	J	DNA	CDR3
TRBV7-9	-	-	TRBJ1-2	TGTGCCAGCAGCTTAGCGGAGGAGGACTATGGCTACACCTTC	CASSLAEEDYGYTF
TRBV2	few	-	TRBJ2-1	TGTGCCAGCAGTGAAGATGAGACACCACGGGATGAGCAGTTCTTC	CASSEDETPRDEQFF
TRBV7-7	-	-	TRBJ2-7	TGTGCCAGCAGCTTAGGCGGGACCACCTACGAGCAGTACTTC	CASSLGGTTYEQYF
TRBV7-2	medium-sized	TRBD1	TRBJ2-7	TGTGCCAGCAGCTTCCGACAGGGCCTATACGAGCAGTACTTC	CASSFRQGLYEQYF
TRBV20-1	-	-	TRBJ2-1	TGCAGTGCGCTAAACCGGGACAACTACAATGAGCAGTTCTTC	CSALNRDNYNEQFF
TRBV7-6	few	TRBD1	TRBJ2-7	TGTGCCAGCAGCCACCGGGACAGGGCCCCCTACGAGCAGTACTTC	CASSHRDRAPYEQYF
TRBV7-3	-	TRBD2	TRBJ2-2	TGTGCCAGCAGCTTAAGAGGCGGGGGTCACTCGGGGACCTTGAACACCGGGGAGCTGTTTTTT	CASSLRGGGHSGTLNTGELFF
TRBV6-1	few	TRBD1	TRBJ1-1	TGTGCCAGCATTCAAGGGACAGGGTTCACTGAAGCTTTCTTT	CASIQGTGFTEAFF
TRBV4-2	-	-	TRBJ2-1	TGTGCCAGCAGCCAAGAGCGACAATACAATGAGCAGTTCTTC	CASSQERQYNEQFF
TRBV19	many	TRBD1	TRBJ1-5	TGTGCCAGTAGTCCGACAAGGGGGCCCGGTCAGCCCCAGCATTTT	CASSPTRGPGQPQHF
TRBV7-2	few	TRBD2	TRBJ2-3	TGTGCCAGCAGCTTAGGTTCTAGCGGGCGCGATACGCAGTATTTT	CASSLGSSGRDTQYF
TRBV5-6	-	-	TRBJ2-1	TGTGCCAGCAGCTTAACTTCTCATGAGCAGTTCTTC	CASSLTSHEQFF
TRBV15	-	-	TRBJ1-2	TGTGCCACCAGCAGAGTCGACAGCCCGTGGACGGGTGGCTACACCTTC	CATSRVDSPWTGGYTF
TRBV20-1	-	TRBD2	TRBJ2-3	TGCAGTGCGAGTAGCGGGGGCCCCACAGATACGCAGTATTTT	CSASSGGPTDTQYF
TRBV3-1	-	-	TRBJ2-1	TGTGCCAGCAGCCAAGATTTGGGGGAGTACAATGAGCAGTTCTTC	CASSQDLGEYNEQFF
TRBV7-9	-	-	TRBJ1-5	TGTGCCAGCAGCTTAGAGGGTGGGAATCAGCCCCAGCATTTT	CASSLEGGNQPQHF
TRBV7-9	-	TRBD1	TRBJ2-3	TGTGCCAGCAGCGCGCGACCGGGACAGGGCACAGATACGCAGTATTTT	CASSARPGQGTDTQYF
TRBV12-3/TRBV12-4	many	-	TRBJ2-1	TGTGCCAGCACCTCGATTGAAGGGGGGGACAATGAGCAGTTCTTC	CASTSIEGGDNEQFF
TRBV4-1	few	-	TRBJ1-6	TGCGCCAGCAGCCTCAAGGGCACCCTGGAATATAATTCACCCCTCCACTTT	CASSLKGTLEYNSPLHF
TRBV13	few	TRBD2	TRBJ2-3	TGTGCCAGCAGCATAAGTGGGCCGCTAGCGGGGGGCCCAATAAGCACAGATACGCAGTATTTT	CASSISGPLAGGPISTDTQYF
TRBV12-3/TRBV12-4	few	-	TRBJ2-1	TGTGCCAGCAGTTGGGGTCGGGGCAATGAGCAGTTCTTC	CASSWGRGNEQFF
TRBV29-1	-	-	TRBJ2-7	TGCAGCGTTGAAGGGGATAGCTACGAGCAGTACTTC	CSVEGDSYEQYF
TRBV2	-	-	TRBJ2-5	TGTGCCAGCAGAAGCAGGGTCCAAGAGACCCAGTACTTC	CASRSRVQETQYF
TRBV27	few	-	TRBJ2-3	TGTGCCAGCAGCCCGAATGGGGGGGCAGGCACAGATACGCAGTATTTT	CASSPNGGAGTDTQYF
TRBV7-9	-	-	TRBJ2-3	TGTGCCAGCAGCTTAGCGGGGGGCCTCAGCACAGATATGCAGTATTTT	CASSLAGGLSTDMQYF
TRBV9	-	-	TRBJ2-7	TGTGCCAGCAGCCCCAGTGCGATCCTCGAGCAGTACTTC	CASSPSAILEQYF
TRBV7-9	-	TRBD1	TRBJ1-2	TGTGCCATTACAGGGGGCGCCAACTATGGCTACACCTTC	CAITGGANYGYTF
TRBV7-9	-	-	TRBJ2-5	TGTGCCAGCGATCCGACAGTGGAGACCCAGTACTTC	CASDPTVETQYF
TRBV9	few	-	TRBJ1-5	TGTGCCAGCAGCGTAGGAAGTCTCAATCAGCCCCAGCATTTT	CASSVGSLNQPQHF
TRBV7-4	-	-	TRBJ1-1	TGTGCCAGCAACCTCCCTAAGGACACTGAAGCTTTCTTT	CASNLPKDTEAFF
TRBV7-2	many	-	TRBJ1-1	TGTGCCAGCAGCCAAGGGGGGCTTGGTAGTCGGGAAGCTTTCTTT	CASSQGGLGSREAFF
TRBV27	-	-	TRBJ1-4	TGTGCCAGCAGTTTAGAGGTAGGGGGAGAAAAACTGTTTTTT	CASSLEVGGEKLFF